This TCR beta chain was retrieved from a study of cytomegalovirus exposure and HLA in healthy donors. The repertoire was sequenced with immunoSEQ multiplex PCR; TCRdb's copy has only in-frame clones and lacks some. The data contain about 130,000 clones, 80% to 90% of them singletons. This clone was picked up one time. V dropped 5 bases and J dropped 2 bases, with 9 bases sitting between them. Germline V lookup: CDR1 SGHAT, CDR2 FQDESV (reference sequence). The CDR3 totals 13 residues. This sequence was found in a woman aged 18-35 years in good health and CMV-seronegative. The rearrangement links TRBV11-1 to TRBJ2-5, with D unresolved. Source material: PBMCs. In DNA, the CDR3 is TGTGCCAGCAGCCGAAGTCAGCAAGAGACCCAGTACTTC. Translation gives CASSRSQQETQYF.